This TCR beta chain originates from a study of identical twins. TCRdb used MiXCR to reprocess the 5' RACE reads, holding one entry per CDR3 protein. The table lists 550,000 to 800,000 distinct CDR3 sequences, less than 9% of them singletons. Regarding the study as a whole: A lower insertion count was a feature of abundant cord blood beta clonotypes, with no such feature in memory repertoires. For out-of-frame alpha sequences shared by twins, low generation probability was in excess.

This clonotype has a handful of counts. As yet, its antigen is unknown. The CDR3 loop spans 14 amino acids. V dropped 3 bases and J dropped 0 bases, with 9 bases sitting between them. From germline, CDR1 is SQVTM and CDR2 ANQGSEA. The same data also contributed to another study, on yellow fever vaccine responses in identical twins.

The sequence came from a woman aged 18-35 years in good health. Material: PBMCs. V gene TRBV29-1 combines with J gene TRBJ2-1; unclear D gene. The CDR3 is CSVEAESSYNEQFF. The CDR3 DNA follows: TGCAGCGTTGAGGCGGAAAGCTCCTACAATGAGCAGTTCTTC.